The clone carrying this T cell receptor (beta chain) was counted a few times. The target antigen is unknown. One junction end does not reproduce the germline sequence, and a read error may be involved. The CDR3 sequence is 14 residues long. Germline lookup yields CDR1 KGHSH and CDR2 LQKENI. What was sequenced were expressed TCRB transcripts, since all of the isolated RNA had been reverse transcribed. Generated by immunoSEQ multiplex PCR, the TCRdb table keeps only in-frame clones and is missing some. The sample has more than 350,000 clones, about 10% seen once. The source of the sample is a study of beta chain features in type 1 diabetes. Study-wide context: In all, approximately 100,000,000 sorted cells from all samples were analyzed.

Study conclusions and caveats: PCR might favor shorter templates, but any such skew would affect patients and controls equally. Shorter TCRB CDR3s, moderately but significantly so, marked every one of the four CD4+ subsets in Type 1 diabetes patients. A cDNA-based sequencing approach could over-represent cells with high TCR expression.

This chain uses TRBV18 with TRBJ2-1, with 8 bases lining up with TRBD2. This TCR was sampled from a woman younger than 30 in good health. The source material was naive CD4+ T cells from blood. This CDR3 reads CASAPGGAGNEQFF. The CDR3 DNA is TGTGCCAGCGCACCCGGGGGGGCCGGTAATGAGCAGTTCTTC.